This section outlines one T cell receptor beta chain sequence together with its context. The sample belongs to a study of blood T cell repertoires in COVID-19. Clones were sequenced by immunoSEQ multiplex PCR, and TCRdb holds only the in-frame ones, with some missing. Counted here are around 86,000 clones, 85% occurring once; the ten biggest clones make up roughly 40%. Losses at the gene ends were 0 bases for V and 5 bases for J; bases not matched to a gene: 5. This CDR3 has 16 amino acids. The germline CDR1 and CDR2 sequences are KGHSY and FQNENV. The clonotype comes from a man older than 75 with acute or convalescent COVID-19. The material sequenced was peripheral blood. This rearrangement joins TRBV16 to TRBJ2-3, with TRBD2 identical over 10 bases. This chain's CDR3 is CASSQSSGRAGDTQYF. In DNA form, the CDR3 reads TGTGCCAGCAGCCAATCCAGCGGGAGGGCTGGAGATACGCAGTATTTT. The variable domain in full, with the rest retrieved from reference TRBV16 and TRBJ2-3, is GEEVAQTPKHLVRGEGQKAKLYCAPIKGHSYVFWYQQVLKNEFKFLISFQNENVFDETGMPKERFSAKCLPNSPCSLEIQATKLEDSAVYFCASSQSSGRAGDTQYFGPGTRLTVL.